Each of the 5 T cell receptor beta chains below was sequenced from the same sample in a study of Ad26.COV2.S vaccination and SARS-CoV-2 variants. Treatment noted: some 20 received Ad26.COV2.S at low or high dose, single or two shots; about five received placebo; per-sample allocation not given. Day 63 after the first vaccine or placebo injection was the time point for sampling. TCRdb's copy holds only in-frame clones and misses some; the assay was immunoSEQ multiplex PCR. The top ten clones hold less than 4.5% of a sample with about 440,000 clones, 90% of them seen once. This sample comprised peripheral blood, obtained in a trial of Ad26.COV2.S vaccine versus placebo. These receptor sequences come from a person aged 18-65 years who received the Ad26.COV2.S COVID-19 vaccine or a placebo.

The chain recombines TRBV12-3 or TRBV12-4 with TRBJ2-2; D unresolved. V lost 5 bases and J 2 bases, leaving 6 bases between the germline ends. The CDR3 length is 13 residues. The CDR3 here is CASSQTNTGELFF. The CDR3 bases are TGTGCCAGCAGTCAAACAAACACCGGGGAGCTGTTTTTT.

The chain employs TRBV6-5 and TRBJ2-7; 7 bases are a match to TRBD2. With 5 bases clipped from V and 7 bases from J, the junction kept 8 bases outside the gene matches. This CDR3 has 13 amino acids. Per germline, CDR1 MNHEY and CDR2 SVGAGI. The CDR3 DNA follows: TGTGCCAGCAGTCAACAGCGGGACGGAGAGCAGTACTTC. This translates into CASSQQRDGEQYF.

The chain employs TRBV19 and TRBJ2-2, with D maybe TRBD2 (5 bases). Germline V lookup: CDR1 LNHDA, CDR2 SQIVND (reference sequence). This CDR3 has 14 amino acids. Trimming cost V 1 base and J 6 bases, with 9 bases left between them. CDR3 coding DNA: TGTGCCAGTAGTATAGGAGTCGGGGCCGGGGAGCTGTTTTTT. It specifies CASSIGVGAGELFF. Supplemented by reference TRBV19 and TRBJ2-2, the full variable domain reads DGGITQSPKYLFRKEGQNVTLSCEQNLNHDAMYWYRQDPGQGLRLIYYSQIVNDFQKGDIAEGYSVSREKKESFPLTVTSAQKNPTAFYLCASSIGVGAGELFFGEGSRLTVL.

This clone was observed a handful of times. This chain uses TRBV3-1 (or the pseudogene TRBV3-2) with TRBJ2-5; no clear D gene. Germline V gene lookup returns CDR1 LGHDT and CDR2 YNNKEL (reference sequence). The CDR3 totals 13 residues. Trimming stripped 4 bases from V and 4 bases from J, with 10 bases between. The CDR3 loop reads CASSPQRRETQYF. CDR3 bases: TGTGCCAGCAGCCCCCAACGAAGAGAGACCCAGTACTTC.

The chain is built from TRBV30 and TRBJ2-7; 10 nucleotides line up with TRBD1. The length of the CDR3 is 16 residues. V was clipped by 0 bases and J by 1 base; unmatched bases: 6. Germline assignment: CDR1 GTSNPN and CDR2 SVGIG (reference sequence). The CDR3 here is CAWSVPRTGGSYEQYF. CDR3 in DNA: TGTGCCTGGAGTGTACCTAGGACAGGGGGGTCCTACGAGCAGTACTTC.